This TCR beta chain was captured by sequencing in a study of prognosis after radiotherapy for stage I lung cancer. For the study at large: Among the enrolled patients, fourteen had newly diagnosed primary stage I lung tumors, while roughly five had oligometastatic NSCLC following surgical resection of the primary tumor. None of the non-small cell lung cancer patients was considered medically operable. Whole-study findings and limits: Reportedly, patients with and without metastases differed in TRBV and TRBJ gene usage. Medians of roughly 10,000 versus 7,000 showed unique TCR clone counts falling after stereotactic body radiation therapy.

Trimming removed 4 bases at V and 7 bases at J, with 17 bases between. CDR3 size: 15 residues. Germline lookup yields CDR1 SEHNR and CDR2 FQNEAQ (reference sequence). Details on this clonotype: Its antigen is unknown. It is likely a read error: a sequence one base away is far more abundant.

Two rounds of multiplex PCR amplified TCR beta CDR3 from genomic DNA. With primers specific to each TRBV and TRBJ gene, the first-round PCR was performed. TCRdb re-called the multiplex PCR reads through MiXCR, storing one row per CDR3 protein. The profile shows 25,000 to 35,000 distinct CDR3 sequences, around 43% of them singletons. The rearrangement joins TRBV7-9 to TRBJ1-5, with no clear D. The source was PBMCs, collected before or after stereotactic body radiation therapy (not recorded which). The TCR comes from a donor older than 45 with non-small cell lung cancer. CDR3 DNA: TGTGCCAGCAGCTGTTCGGACGAGCCGGGGCAGCCCCAGCATTTT. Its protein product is CASSCSDEPGQPQHF.